This TCR beta chain is drawn from a study of blood T cell repertoires in COVID-19. During the 2 weeks before they entered the study, exposed participants had met someone with a PCR-confirmed or clinician-diagnosed COVID-19 case. Data came from immunoSEQ multiplex PCR; TCRdb stores just in-frame clones and leaves some out. This table holds more than 250,000 clones, approximately 80% found once. From germline, CDR1 is LNHNV and CDR2 YYDKDF (reference sequence). This CDR3 comprises 14 residues. Trimming pared 0 bases from V and 6 bases from J, leaving 11 bases between. This TCR was recovered from a man aged 40-55 years who had been exposed to COVID-19. V and J are TRBV15 and TRBJ1-1; unclear D gene. The source material was PBMCs or T cells enriched from blood (not recorded which). The DNA of the CDR3 is TGTGCCACCAGCAGAGATCGAGGTCGAGCTGAAGCTTTCTTT. Its protein product is CATSRDRGRAEAFF.